The clone carrying this TCR beta chain came up a few times. The antigen is undetermined. The record originates from a study of CD8+ T cells in alopecia areata. Study-wide findings and caveats: Relative to mice, TCR sharing across patients was less clear, a difference possibly HLA-related. When scalp samples are sequenced, resident alphabeta T cells of normal skin are also captured. Amid tofacitinib therapy, many expanded lesional clones stayed present in scalp and blood.

Indicated treatment: oral pan-JAK inhibitor, 5-10 mg twice daily. Following extraction, RNA underwent reverse transcription to cDNA, which served as the sequencing template. TCRdb keeps only in-frame clones here, not all; method: immunoSEQ multiplex PCR. Of approximately 210,000 clones in the sample, less than 45% were seen once. The TCR was taken from a human donor with alopecia areata. The specimen was CD4+ T cells sorted from blood, collected between weeks 36 and 40, from a patient treated with tofacitinib.

CDR3 bases: TGCAGCGTCGGTTGGGGGTCGCTGAACACTGAAGCTTTCTTT. Encoded protein: CSVGWGSLNTEAFF. The J gene is TRBJ1-1, the V gene TRBV29-1, with D possibly matching TRBD1 (5 bases). V was cut by 6 bases and J by 0 bases, with 14 bases left in between. Germline CDR1 is SQVTM and CDR2 is ANQGSEA. The CDR3 has 14 residues.